This TCR beta chain was recovered during a study of blood T cell repertoires in COVID-19. Study as a whole: Whether acute or convalescent, the COVID-19 samples came from the United States, Italy and Spain.

How the authors handled the data: Nucleated cell counts were estimated from reference gene primer amplification. The method was immunoSEQ multiplex PCR; TCRdb's version includes in-frame clones alone and lacks a portion of them. The DNA gave D and trimming, while V, J and clone size come from that table. Of 200,000 to 250,000 clones detected, around 90% appear once; the ten largest clones hold approximately 2.7%. The study assigned cohorts using participant-reported clinical history. What was sequenced was PBMCs or T cells enriched from blood (not recorded which). The sequence came from a woman aged 25 to 39 who had recovered from COVID-19.

CDR3 amino acids: CASSSGTSGVNTGELFF. The CDR3 coding sequence is TGTGCCAGCAGCTCCGGGACTAGCGGCGTAAACACCGGGGAGCTGTTTTTT. The chain uses TRBV5-6 and TRBJ2-2, with 11 bases identical to TRBD2. Germline lookup yields CDR1 SGHDT and CDR2 YYEEEE. This CDR3 is built from 17 residues. The trim removed 3 bases at V and 2 bases at J, leaving 6 bases unmatched.